The source of this T cell receptor beta chain is a study of T cells expressing NK-cell markers (dated by TCRdb to 2020 to 2022). With respect to the entire study: In sorted CD3+CD56+NKG2C+, CD3+CD56+NKG2C- and CD3+CD56-NKG2C+ T-cell subsets from roughly 8 donors, TCR beta-chain repertoires were profiled. Illumina HiSeq 2000/2500, MiSeq or NextSeq was used to sequence libraries as 2 x 150 bp reads. Among the eight sequenced donors, seven were HCMV-seropositive and one was HCMV-seronegative. Randomly selected healthy volunteers, three men and five women, were used as the eight sequenced donors. The full study reports these points: Those dominant clonotypes were again the most abundant among CD3+CD56-NKG2C+ cells in four donors, at 28.3-60.1%. Whether the expanded NKG2C-expressing T cell clones were specific for HCMV antigens was left unclear. In several donors, the dominant CD3+CD56+NKG2C+ clonotypes were found to rank among the top 10 CD8+ clonotypes and to make up 1.0-7.0% of CD8+ T cells.

A commercial ELISA kit detecting HCMV-specific IgG in serum was used to determine HCMV serostatus. Ficoll density gradient centrifugation was used to isolate peripheral blood mononuclear cells from blood. Regarding this clonotype: No antigen is known for it.

The listed sequencing device is Illumina HiSeq 2000. The TCR beta cDNA libraries were made using 5'RACE template switching, a step that added both a universal primer site and unique molecular identifiers. cDNA synthesis was primed from the TCR beta constant segment, followed by two successive PCR amplification steps. Concerning the study's data processing: MIGEC was used to demultiplex reads and group the reads by UMI, and MiTCR was used to assemble and quantify clonotypes. Only TCR cDNA sequences supported by at least two reads were kept to exclude erroneous sequences. Downstream repertoire analysis used the tcR package, and clonotypes were matched across fractions by CDR3 nucleotide sequence plus V segment. VDJmatch was used to annotate antigen specificity against VDJdb, with one amino acid substitution in CDR3 allowed. TCRdb reprocessed the reads into one record per CDR3 protein sequence, lacking DNA. The V and J calls were not made by the authors but by TCRdb's processing. The table of this sample itemizes about 180,000 distinct CDR3 sequences. The ten biggest clones cover roughly 18% of the sample.

The germline V gene (reference sequence) yields PRHDT for CDR1 and FYEKMQ for CDR2. Measured from the cysteine to the phenylalanine, the CDR3 is 13 residues long. Only the protein is available. This receptor was taken from a woman between 18 and 75 years old in good health. The V and J segments used are TRBV13 and TRBJ1-1; TCRdb's D call, TRBD1, is unchecked because there is no DNA. The specimen sequenced was blood T cells: a sorted CD56 or NKG2C T cell subset, CD4+ or CD8+ T cells, or bulk PBMC T cells (not recorded which). The CDR3 region: CASSPGFYTEAFF.